This TCR beta chain was sequenced during a study of T cell responses to AZD1222 COVID-19 vaccine. Using immunoSEQ multiplex PCR, the repertoire was profiled, and TCRdb retains in-frame clones only, with some absent. The data show some 96,000 clones, roughly 88% seen once. On this clone: No antigen is known for it.

The CDR3 is made up of 13 amino acids. Germline V CDR1 and CDR2: LGHDT, YNNKEL (reference sequence). The V end lost 1 base, the J end lost 4 bases, and 6 bases lay between the germline ends. Regarding the study as a whole: It was only after the peak T cell response that any repertoires were sampled. Clonal diversity was possibly underestimated, and the donors were mostly white British, with more females.

The rearrangement uses TRBV3-1 (or the pseudogene TRBV3-2) and TRBJ2-3; D is undetermined. The receptor's source is an adult in good health. The sequences come from peripheral blood, collected on day 0 of AZD1222 vaccination. The CDR3 sequence: CASSQAYADTQYF. The CDR3 coding sequence is TGTGCCAGCAGCCAAGCATACGCAGATACGCAGTATTTT.